This paragraph covers one T cell receptor beta chain sequence. Antigen specificity is unknown. No ophthalmopathy progression within 18 months constituted stable Graves' hyperthyroidism. Patients aged 18 to 65 had newly diagnosed hyperthyroidism of under 2 months' duration. Fresh peripheral blood, around 9.5 ml, yielded the PBMCs. The TCR beta CDR3 regions underwent amplification using RNA transcripts as the source. The TCR CDR3 first-round RT-PCR relied on the HTBI primer set. Each CDR3 protein is one row after TCRdb ran MiXCR on the multiplex PCR reads. The sample lists more than 550,000 distinct CDR3 sequences, about 18% occurring once. The record originates from a study of T cells in Graves' hyperthyroidism and ophthalmopathy. Study-wide results and limits: Ophthalmopathy, as predicted by the model, came a median around 6.7 months after the prediction.

Source material: blood. The clonotype was recovered from a middle-aged man with Graves' hyperthyroidism.

This chain's CDR3 is CASSETTGTLAEAFF. The CDR3 bases are TGTGCCAGCAGCGAAACCACCGGGACACTCGCTGAAGCTTTCTTT. The chain is built from TRBV27 and TRBJ1-1; perhaps TRBD1 as D (6 bases). The CDR3 contains 15 residues. Per germline, CDR1 MNHEY and CDR2 SMNVEV (reference sequence). V lost 6 bases and J 6 bases, leaving 20 bases between the germline ends.